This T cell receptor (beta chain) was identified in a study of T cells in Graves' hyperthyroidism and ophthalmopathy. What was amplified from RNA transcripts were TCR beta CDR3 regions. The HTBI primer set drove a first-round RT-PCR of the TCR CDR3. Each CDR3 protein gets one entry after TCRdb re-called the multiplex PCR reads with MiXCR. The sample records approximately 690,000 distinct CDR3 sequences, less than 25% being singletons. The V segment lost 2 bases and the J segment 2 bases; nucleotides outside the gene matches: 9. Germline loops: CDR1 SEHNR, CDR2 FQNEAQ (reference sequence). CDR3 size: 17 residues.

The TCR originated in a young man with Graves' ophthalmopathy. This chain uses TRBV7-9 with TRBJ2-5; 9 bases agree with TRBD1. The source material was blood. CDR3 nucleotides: TGTGCCAGCAGCTTACCCCCGGACAGGGGCAGTCAAGAGACCCAGTACTTC. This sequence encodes CASSLPPDRGSQETQYF.